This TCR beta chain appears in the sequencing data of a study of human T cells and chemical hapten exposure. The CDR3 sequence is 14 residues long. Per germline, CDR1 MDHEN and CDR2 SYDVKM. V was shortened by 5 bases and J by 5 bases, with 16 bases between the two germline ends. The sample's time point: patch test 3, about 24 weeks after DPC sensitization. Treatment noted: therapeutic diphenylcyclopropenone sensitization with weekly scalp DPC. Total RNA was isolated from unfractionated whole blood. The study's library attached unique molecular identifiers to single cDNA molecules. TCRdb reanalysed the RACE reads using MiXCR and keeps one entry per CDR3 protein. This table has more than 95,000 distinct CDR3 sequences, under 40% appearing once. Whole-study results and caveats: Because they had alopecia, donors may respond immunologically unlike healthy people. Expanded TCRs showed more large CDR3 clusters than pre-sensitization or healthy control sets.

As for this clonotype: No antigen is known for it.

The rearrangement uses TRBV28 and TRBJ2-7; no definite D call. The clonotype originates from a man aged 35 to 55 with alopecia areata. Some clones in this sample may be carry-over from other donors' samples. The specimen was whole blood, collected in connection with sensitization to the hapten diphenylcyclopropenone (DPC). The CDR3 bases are TGTGCCAGCAGTGCCAGCTCGAAAGGGAACGAGCAGTACTTC. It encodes CASSASSKGNEQYF. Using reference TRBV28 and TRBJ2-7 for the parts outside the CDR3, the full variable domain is DVKVTQSSRYLVKRTGEKVFLECVQDMDHENMFWYRQDPGLGLRLIYFSYDVKMKEKGDIPEGYSVSREKKERFSLILESASTNQTSMYLCASSASSKGNEQYFGPGTRLTVT.